This T cell receptor (beta chain) appears in the sequencing data of a study of patients and donors after allogeneic stem cell transplantation. TCRdb passed the RT-PCR reads through MiXCR, listing each CDR3 protein once. Altogether about 960,000 distinct CDR3 sequences are present, 18% being singletons, with the ten largest covering 5.5% to 6.5%. This clonotype has a count of ten or more. The germline gene is not matched at one end of the junction; a read error may be the cause. This CDR3 is built from 14 residues. Per the germline V gene, CDR1 is SGHRS and CDR2 is YFSETQ. The source of this sequence is a human donor who was either an allogeneic HSCT recipient or a stem cell or donor lymphocyte infusion donor (not recorded which). It is not recorded whose cells these are; they may come from a transplant donor. This chain links TRBV5-1 with TRBJ2-1; no reliable D call. The specimen was blood, either unsorted or a sorted T cell fraction (not recorded which). The chain's CDR3 is CASSLLSSYNEQFF. CDR3 nucleotide sequence: TGTGCCAGCAGCTTACTGTCTAGCTACAATGAGCAGTTCTTC.